The present T cell receptor (beta chain) was sequenced within a study of blood T cells in healthy people across ages. Study-wide results and caveats: TCR beta diversity, measured per million T cells, fell in a roughly linear way with age.

This clonotype was seen a few times. Its specificity is not known. The use of a sample-barcoded 5' primer and a J-beta primer mix characterized a second PCR of about 6 to 11 cycles. Each cDNA was tagged by a template-switch adaptor containing 12 random nucleotides. TCRdb re-derived calls from the 5' RACE reads in MiXCR, one entry per CDR3 protein. This table holds around 1.7 million distinct CDR3 sequences, over 25% found once. The sequence came from a woman aged 25 to 39 in good health. Sequencing was done on a sample of blood.

The CDR3 loop reads CASSWDSLNTEAFF. CDR3 sequence (DNA): TGCGCCAGCAGCTGGGACAGTTTGAACACTGAAGCTTTCTTT. The chain links TRBV5-1 to TRBJ1-1, with 7 positions matching TRBD1. V lost 3 bases, J lost 0 bases, and 2 bases stayed unmatched. The V gene's germline CDR1 is SGHRS and CDR2 YFSETQ. The CDR3 totals 14 residues.